The rows below give T cell receptor beta chains drawn from one sample of a study of T-cell reconstitution after alpha-beta-depleted transplantation in children. TCRdb processed the PCR reads anew with MiXCR; each CDR3 protein has one entry. The sample lists 210,000 or so distinct CDR3 sequences, approximately 10% occurring once. This specimen was PBMCs, taken before TCRalphabeta/CD19-depleted stem cell transplant. These receptors were obtained from a child younger than two with acute myeloid leukemia, due to receive a stem cell transplant. Both conserved end residues are part of each CDR3. The D gene is left open where the match is weak. The size entry is marked missing in some rows and otherwise reads once, few, many or a size class.

J: TRBJ2-3
D: NA
length: 14
V: TRBV20-1
size: many
DNA: TGCAGTGCCACACTAGCTGCTAGCACAGATACGCAGTATTTT
CDR3: CSATLAASTDTQYF

J: TRBJ2-5
D: TRBD2
length: 17
V: TRBV5-1
size: many
DNA: TGCGCCAGCAGCACGGGACTAGCGGGGGGATACCAAGAGACCCAGTACTTC
CDR3: CASSTGLAGGYQETQYF

J: TRBJ1-1
D: NA
length: 15
V: TRBV3-1
size: many
DNA: TGTGCCAGCAGCACCCGACGGTACATGAACACTGAAGCTTTCTTT
CDR3: CASSTRRYMNTEAFF

J: TRBJ2-1
D: NA
length: 14
V: TRBV7-2
size: NA
DNA: TGTGCCAGCAGCTCCCCAAATGGGTTCCATGAGCAGTTCTTC
CDR3: CASSSPNGFHEQFF

J: TRBJ1-1
D: NA
length: 14
V: TRBV29-1
size: few
DNA: TGCAGCGTTGGCCACAGTACAAGGAACACTGAAGCTTTCTTT
CDR3: CSVGHSTRNTEAFF

J: TRBJ1-5
D: NA
length: 14
V: TRBV27
size: NA
DNA: TGTGCCAGGAGTTTCCGGGGTGGCAGTCAGCCCCAGCAATTT
CDR3: CARSFRGGSQPQQF

J: TRBJ2-3
D: TRBD2
length: 16
V: TRBV4-3
size: few
DNA: TGCGCCAGCAGCCAAGCGAGGACTAGCGTCACAGATACGCAGTATTTT
CDR3: CASSQARTSVTDTQYF

J: TRBJ2-1
D: TRBD2
length: 12
V: TRBV20-1
size: many
DNA: TGCAGTGAGCGGGGGCTAATAGGGGAGCAGTTCTTC
CDR3: CSERGLIGEQFF

J: TRBJ2-5
D: NA
length: 14
V: TRBV7-2
size: many
DNA: TGTGCCAGCAGCAGAGTTCGGGACGTACGGCCGCGGTACTTC
CDR3: CASSRVRDVRPRYF

J: TRBJ1-6
D: NA
length: 15
V: TRBV18
size: many
DNA: TGTGCCAGCTCACCAGACAGCCTTTATAATTCACCCCTCCACTTT
CDR3: CASSPDSLYNSPLHF

J: TRBJ2-5
D: TRBD2
length: 15
V: TRBV5-1
size: many
DNA: TGCGCCAGCAGCTCGGGACTAGCGGCCCAAGAGACCCAGTACTTC
CDR3: CASSSGLAAQETQYF

J: TRBJ2-6
D: NA
length: 15
V: TRBV10-3
size: many
DNA: TGTGCCATCAGTGCTGCCCGTGGTGGGGCCAACGTCCTGACTTTC
CDR3: CAISAARGGANVLTF

J: TRBJ1-2
D: NA
length: 13
V: TRBV5-1
size: many
DNA: TGCGCCAGCAGCTTCGCGGGTGACTATGGCTACACCTTC
CDR3: CASSFAGDYGYTF

J: TRBJ2-1
D: NA
length: 15
V: TRBV5-1
size: many
DNA: TGCGCCAGCAGCTTTTTCTCCCGGGGTGGCAATGAGCAGTTCTTC
CDR3: CASSFFSRGGNEQFF

J: TRBJ1-4
D: TRBD1
length: 15
V: TRBV7-2
size: few
DNA: TGTGCCAGCAGCCGAATCGGGACAGGGAACGAAAAACTGTTTTTT
CDR3: CASSRIGTGNEKLFF

J: TRBJ2-1
D: TRBD2
length: 17
V: TRBV20-1
size: many
DNA: TGCAGTGCTCCCAAGCTGGAGGGACTAGCGACCTACAATGAGCAGTTCTTC
CDR3: CSAPKLEGLATYNEQFF

J: TRBJ2-1
D: NA
length: 15
V: TRBV5-5
size: many
DNA: TGTGCCAGCAGCCTGGTAGGGGGGCCCTACAATGAGCAGTTCTTC
CDR3: CASSLVGGPYNEQFF

J: TRBJ2-7
D: TRBD2
length: 15
V: TRBV20-1
size: many
DNA: TGCAGTGCCCCGGGACTAGCTTTGGGGACCTACGAGCAGTACTTC
CDR3: CSAPGLALGTYEQYF

J: TRBJ1-4
D: NA
length: 13
V: TRBV28
size: many
DNA: TGTGCCAGCAGTCGACAGCTCCATGAAAAACTGTTTTTT
CDR3: CASSRQLHEKLFF

J: TRBJ2-7
D: NA
length: 14
V: TRBV18
size: many
DNA: TGTGCCAGCTCAACACGGCTAGCTGAGGGAGAGCAGTACTTC
CDR3: CASSTRLAEGEQYF

J: TRBJ2-1
D: NA
length: 13
V: TRBV20-1
size: many
DNA: TGCAGTGCTTCTAGCTTTTCCTACAATGAGCAGTTCTTC
CDR3: CSASSFSYNEQFF

J: TRBJ2-1
D: TRBD2
length: 14
V: TRBV6-5
size: many
DNA: TGTGCCAGCAGAGGGACTAGCGGGAACGGTGAGCAGTTCTTC
CDR3: CASRGTSGNGEQFF

J: TRBJ1-1
D: TRBD1
length: 12
V: TRBV29-1
size: many
DNA: TGCAGCGTTGAGTCCGGGACAGCAGAAGCTTTCTTT
CDR3: CSVESGTAEAFF

J: TRBJ2-1
D: NA
length: 14
V: TRBV7-2
size: many
DNA: TGTGCCAGCAGCCCGACGGGTAGCAGTAATGAGCAGTTCTTC
CDR3: CASSPTGSSNEQFF

J: TRBJ2-7
D: TRBD2
length: 16
V: TRBV3-1
size: many
DNA: TGTGCCAGCAGCCAACCGTTAATAGCGGGGTCCTACGAGCAGTACTTC
CDR3: CASSQPLIAGSYEQYF

J: TRBJ2-3
D: TRBD2
length: 18
V: TRBV5-4
size: NA
DNA: TGTGCCAGCAGCTTGGGGGGGACTAGCGCTAAAAGCACAGATACGCAGTATTTT
CDR3: CASSLGGTSAKSTDTQYF

J: TRBJ2-7
D: NA
length: 13
V: TRBV5-1
size: many
DNA: TGCGCCAGCAGCTTAAGGGGTGGCAACGAGCAGTACTTC
CDR3: CASSLRGGNEQYF

J: TRBJ2-7
D: NA
length: 14
V: TRBV20-1
size: many
DNA: TGCAGTGCAAAAGGGGGGAGTCCCCCCTACGAGCAGTACTTC
CDR3: CSAKGGSPPYEQYF

J: TRBJ2-7
D: NA
length: 15
V: TRBV20-1
size: many
DNA: TGCAGTGCTAGGGAGACAGCTCGAAATTTCTACGAGCAGTACTTC
CDR3: CSARETARNFYEQYF

J: TRBJ2-3
D: NA
length: 15
V: TRBV5-1
size: many
DNA: TGCGCCAGCAGCTCCAACAGGGACATCCCAGATACGCAGTATTTT
CDR3: CASSSNRDIPDTQYF

J: TRBJ1-5
D: NA
length: 16
V: TRBV5-5
size: many
DNA: TGTGCCAGCAGCTTGTTTCCGACGGTAGGCAATCAGCCCCAGCATTTT
CDR3: CASSLFPTVGNQPQHF

J: TRBJ1-2
D: NA
length: 11
V: TRBV30
size: few
DNA: TGTGCCTGGAGTGAGAACTATGGCTACACCTTC
CDR3: CAWSENYGYTF

J: TRBJ2-1
D: TRBD2
length: 16
V: TRBV20-1
size: many
DNA: TGCAGTGCTAGAGCCTACACTAGCGGGAGCTACAATGAGCAGTTCTTC
CDR3: CSARAYTSGSYNEQFF

J: TRBJ1-1
D: NA
length: 12
V: TRBV7-9
size: many
DNA: TGTGCCAGCACCCCGGGGAACACTGAAGCTTTCTTT
CDR3: CASTPGNTEAFF

J: TRBJ2-4
D: TRBD1
length: 13
V: TRBV30
size: NA
DNA: TGTGCCGGTAGAACAGGGGCTAAAAACATTCAGTACTTC
CDR3: CAGRTGAKNIQYF

J: TRBJ2-1
D: NA
length: 14
V: TRBV12-3/TRBV12-4
size: many
DNA: TGTGCCAGCACCAAATCGGACCATTACAATGAGCAGTTCTTC
CDR3: CASTKSDHYNEQFF

J: TRBJ2-2
D: NA
length: 13
V: TRBV27
size: many
DNA: TGTGCCAGCCTCCCCTATCCGACCGGGGAGCTGTTTTTT
CDR3: CASLPYPTGELFF

J: TRBJ2-3
D: NA
length: 15
V: TRBV20-1
size: many
DNA: TGCAGTGCTAGAGATACTAGGGGTAGCACAGATACGCAGTATTTT
CDR3: CSARDTRGSTDTQYF

J: TRBJ2-2
D: NA
length: 12
V: TRBV5-1
size: many
DNA: TGCGCCAGCAGCCCGTTGACCGGGGAGCTGTTTTTT
CDR3: CASSPLTGELFF

J: TRBJ2-2
D: TRBD2
length: 17
V: TRBV7-3
size: many
DNA: TGTGCCAGCAGTACTACCGGGACTAGCGGGAGTCGGGGGGAGCTGTTTTTT
CDR3: CASSTTGTSGSRGELFF

J: TRBJ1-2
D: NA
length: 12
V: TRBV29-1
size: few
DNA: TGCAGCGTTGGAGGGTTGGGCTATGGCTACACCTTC
CDR3: CSVGGLGYGYTF

J: TRBJ2-3
D: NA
length: 14
V: TRBV5-1
size: few
DNA: TGCGCCAGCAGAGAACAAGTTAGCACAGATACGCAGTATTTT
CDR3: CASREQVSTDTQYF

J: TRBJ2-7
D: TRBD2
length: 16
V: TRBV30
size: NA
DNA: TGTGCCTGGAGTTGGCCCCCCAGCGGGAGGGCCTACGAGCAGTACTTC
CDR3: CAWSWPPSGRAYEQYF

J: TRBJ2-3
D: TRBD1
length: 17
V: TRBV18
size: NA
DNA: TGTGCCAGCTCACTAAAGCTTTGGACAGGCAGCACAGATACGCAGTATTTT
CDR3: CASSLKLWTGSTDTQYF